This T cell receptor (beta chain) was identified in a study of blood T cells in healthy people across ages. Points on this clonotype: Its target is unknown.

General observations from the study: More naive CD4+ cells and higher diversity marked long-lived donors relative to aged donors.

V lost 6 bases, J lost 7 bases, and 12 bases lay in between. Germline loops: CDR1 MNHEY, CDR2 SVGAGI. This CDR3 spans 12 amino acids. It was with a sample-barcoded 5' primer and a J-beta primer mix that a second PCR of roughly 7 to 12 cycles was run. TCRdb reprocessed the 5' RACE reads with MiXCR, giving one entry per CDR3 protein. The profile covers 700,000 or so distinct CDR3 sequences, with roughly 41% appearing a single time and roughly 30% taken by the ten largest. Sequencing used blood. This sequence was found in an elderly man in good health. This chain joins TRBV6-5 and TRBJ1-2, with D perhaps TRBD1 (5 bases). CDR3 sequence reads: CASRGVRRGYTF. The DNA for the CDR3 is TGTGCCAGCAGAGGGGTTCGGCGTGGCTACACCTTC.